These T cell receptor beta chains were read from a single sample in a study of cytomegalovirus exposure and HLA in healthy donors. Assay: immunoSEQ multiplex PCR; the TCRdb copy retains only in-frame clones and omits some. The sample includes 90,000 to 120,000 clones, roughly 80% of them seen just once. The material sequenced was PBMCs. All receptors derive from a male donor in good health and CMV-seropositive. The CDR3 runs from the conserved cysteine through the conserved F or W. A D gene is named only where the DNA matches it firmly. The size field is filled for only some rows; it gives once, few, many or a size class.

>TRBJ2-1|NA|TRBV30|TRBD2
CAWQRGGKFF
TGTGCCTGGCAACGGGGGGGCAAGTTCTTC
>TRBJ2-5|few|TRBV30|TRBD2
CAWTWVAGNQETQYF
TGTGCCTGGACCTGGGTAGCGGGGAATCAAGAGACCCAGTACTTC
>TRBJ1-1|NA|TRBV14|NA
CASSQADGNLDTEAFF
TGTGCCAGCAGCCAAGCGGACGGGAACCTTGACACTGAAGCTTTCTTT
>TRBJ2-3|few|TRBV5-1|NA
CASSLEVRGTQYF
TGCGCCAGCAGCTTGGAGGTCAGGGGTACGCAGTATTTT
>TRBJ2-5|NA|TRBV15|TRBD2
CATSRGTSGEGETQYF
TGTGCCACCAGCAGAGGGACTAGCGGGGAGGGAGAGACCCAGTACTTC
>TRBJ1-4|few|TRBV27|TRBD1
CASSSTGGKEKLFF
TGTGCCAGCAGTTCGACAGGGGGCAAAGAAAAACTGTTTTTT
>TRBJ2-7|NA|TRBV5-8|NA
CASSPDRIRSSYEQYF
TGTGCCAGCAGCCCCGACAGGATAAGGAGCTCCTACGAGCAGTACTTC
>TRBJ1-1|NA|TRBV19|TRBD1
CASNTRGLNTEAFF
TGTGCCAGTAACACCAGGGGGCTGAACACTGAAGCTTTCTTT
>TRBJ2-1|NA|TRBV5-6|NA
CASSPGWQGWNEQFF
TGTGCCAGCAGCCCCGGGTGGCAGGGGTGGAATGAGCAGTTCTTC
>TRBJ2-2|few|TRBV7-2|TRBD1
CASSLFHRQGGTGELFF
TGTGCCAGCAGCTTATTTCACAGACAGGGTGGCACCGGGGAGCTGTTTTTT
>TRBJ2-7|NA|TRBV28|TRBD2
CASSLLGLAGSSYEQYF
TGTGCCAGCAGTCTACTAGGACTAGCGGGGTCCTCCTACGAGCAGTACTTC
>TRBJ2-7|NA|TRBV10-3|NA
CAILNPDINYEQYF
TGTGCCATCCTCAACCCGGACATCAACTACGAGCAGTACTTC
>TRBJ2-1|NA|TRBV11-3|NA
CASSFPGLDNEQFF
TGTGCCAGCAGCTTCCCCGGTTTAGACAATGAGCAGTTCTTC
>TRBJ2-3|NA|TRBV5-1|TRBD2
CASSSGLAGTDTQYF
TGCGCCAGCAGCTCGGGACTAGCTGGGACAGATACGCAGTATTTT
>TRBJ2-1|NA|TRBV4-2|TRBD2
CASSQDSSGGANRNEQFF
TGTGCCAGCAGCCAAGATTCCAGCGGGGGGGCGAACCGCAATGAGCAGTTCTTC
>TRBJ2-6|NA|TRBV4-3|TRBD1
CASSQGTGGANVLTF
TGCGCCAGCAGCCAAGGGACAGGCGGGGCCAACGTCCTGACTTTC
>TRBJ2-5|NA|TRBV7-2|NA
CASSLGGGRQETQYF
TGTGCCAGCAGCTTAGGTGGGGGGAGGCAAGAGACCCAGTACTTC
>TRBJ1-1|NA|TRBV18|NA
CASSPPGRGRIKTEAFF
TGTGCCAGCTCACCACCGGGGCGCGGCCGGATTAAGACTGAAGCTTTCTTT
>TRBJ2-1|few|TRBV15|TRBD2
CATGRKRGDYNEQFF
TGTGCCACCGGAAGAAAGCGGGGGGACTACAATGAGCAGTTCTTC
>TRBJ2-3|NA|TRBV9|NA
CASSVVAPDTQYF
TGTGCCAGCAGCGTGGTAGCCCCAGATACGCAGTATTTT
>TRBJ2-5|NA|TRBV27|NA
CASGRQSHWETQYF
TGTGCCAGCGGTCGACAGTCACATTGGGAGACCCAGTACTTC
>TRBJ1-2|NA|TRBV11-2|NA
CASSSVGGIIEYGYTF
TGTGCCAGCAGCTCCGTAGGGGGTATAATTGAATATGGCTACACCTTC
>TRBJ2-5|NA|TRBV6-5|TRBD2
CASRRGGGSWETQYF
TGTGCCAGCAGGCGGGGGGGCGGTTCGTGGGAGACCCAGTACTTC
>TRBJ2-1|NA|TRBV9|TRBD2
CASSLRGGEQFF
TGTGCCAGCAGCCTTCGGGGGGGAGAGCAGTTCTTC
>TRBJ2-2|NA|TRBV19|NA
CASSLRGAGELFF
TGTGCCAGTAGTCTGCGGGGTGCCGGGGAGCTGTTTTTT
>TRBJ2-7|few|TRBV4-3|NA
CASSQDRRGPYEQYF
TGCGCCAGCAGCCAAGATAGGAGGGGCCCCTACGAGCAGTACTTC
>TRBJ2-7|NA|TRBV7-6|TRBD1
CASSLRTGTVNEQYF
TGTGCCAGCAGCTTAAGGACAGGCACGGTCAACGAGCAGTACTTC
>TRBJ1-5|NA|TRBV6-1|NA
CASITRGSQPQHF
TGTGCCAGCATTACAAGAGGGAGTCAGCCCCAGCATTTT
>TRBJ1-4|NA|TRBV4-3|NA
CASSQDEGLGNEKLFF
TGCGCCAGCAGCCAAGATGAAGGACTGGGTAATGAAAAACTGTTTTTT
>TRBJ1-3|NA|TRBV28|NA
CASRQGLTGNTIYF
TGTGCCAGCAGACAGGGCTTGACTGGAAACACCATATATTTT
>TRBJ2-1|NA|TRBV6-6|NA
CASSYSAGHYNEQFF
TGTGCCAGCAGTTACAGCGCGGGGCACTACAATGAGCAGTTCTTC
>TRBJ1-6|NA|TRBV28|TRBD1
CASRSTGGSPLHF
TGTGCCAGCAGGTCCACAGGGGGGTCACCCCTCCACTTT
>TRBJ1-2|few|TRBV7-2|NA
CASSLAQTIDGYTF
TGTGCCAGCAGCTTAGCGCAGACAATCGATGGCTACACCTTC
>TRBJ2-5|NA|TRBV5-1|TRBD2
CASSLGGGKGPPETQYF
TGCGCCAGCAGCTTGGGCGGGGGTAAGGGTCCGCCGGAGACCCAGTACTTC
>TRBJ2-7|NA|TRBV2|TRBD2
CASTLLAGGSYEQYF
TGTGCCAGCACCCTATTAGCGGGGGGGTCCTACGAGCAGTACTTC
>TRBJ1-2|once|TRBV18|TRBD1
CASSPGDRVRGYTF
TGTGCCAGCTCACCAGGGGACAGGGTTCGTGGCTACACCTTC
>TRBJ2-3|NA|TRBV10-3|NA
CAIKPERYTDTQYF
TGTGCCATCAAGCCCGAGCGGTACACAGATACGCAGTATTTT
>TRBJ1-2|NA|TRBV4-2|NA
CASSPDPGQNYGYTF
TGTGCCAGCAGCCCCGACCCCGGACAGAACTATGGCTACACCTTC
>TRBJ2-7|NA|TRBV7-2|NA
CASSLDPSGNYEQYF
TGTGCCAGCAGCTTAGATCCCTCAGGGAACTACGAGCAGTACTTC
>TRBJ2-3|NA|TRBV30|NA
CAWSVKGPDTQYF
TGTGCCTGGAGTGTAAAGGGGCCAGATACGCAGTATTTT
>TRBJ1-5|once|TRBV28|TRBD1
CASSLDRVSPQHF
TGTGCCAGCAGTTTGGACAGGGTCTCGCCCCAGCATTTT
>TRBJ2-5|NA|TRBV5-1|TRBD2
CASSWTSGAQETQYF
TGCGCCAGCAGCTGGACTAGCGGGGCACAAGAGACCCAGTACTTC
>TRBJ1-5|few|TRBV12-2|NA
CASRLGGLGSNQPQHF
TGTGCAAGTCGCTTAGGGGGACTAGGTAGCAATCAGCCCCAGCATTTT
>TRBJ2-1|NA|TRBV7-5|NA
CARSASEQFF
TGTGCCAGATCTGCGTCCGAGCAGTTCTTC
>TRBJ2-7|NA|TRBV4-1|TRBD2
CASSQVAGGPGEQYF
TGCGCCAGCAGCCAAGTAGCGGGGGGGCCCGGTGAGCAGTACTTC
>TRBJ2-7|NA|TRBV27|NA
CASRGRLSYEQYF
TGTGCCAGCAGAGGGAGACTCTCCTACGAGCAGTACTTC
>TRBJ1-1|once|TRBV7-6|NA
CASSPHSPGWGNTEAFF
TGTGCCAGCAGCCCCCACTCCCCGGGGTGGGGGAACACTGAAGCTTTCTTT